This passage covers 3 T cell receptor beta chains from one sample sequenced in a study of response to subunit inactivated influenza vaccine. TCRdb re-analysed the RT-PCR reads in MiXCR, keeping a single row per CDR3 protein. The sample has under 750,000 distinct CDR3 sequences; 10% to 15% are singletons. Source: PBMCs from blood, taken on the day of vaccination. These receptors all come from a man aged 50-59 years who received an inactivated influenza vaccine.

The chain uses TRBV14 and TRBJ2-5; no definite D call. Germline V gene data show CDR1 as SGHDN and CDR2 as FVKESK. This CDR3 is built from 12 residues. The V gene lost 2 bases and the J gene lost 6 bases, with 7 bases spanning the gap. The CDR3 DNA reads TGTGCCAGCAGCCAATCCAGGAAGACCCAGTACTTC. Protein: CASSQSRKTQYF.

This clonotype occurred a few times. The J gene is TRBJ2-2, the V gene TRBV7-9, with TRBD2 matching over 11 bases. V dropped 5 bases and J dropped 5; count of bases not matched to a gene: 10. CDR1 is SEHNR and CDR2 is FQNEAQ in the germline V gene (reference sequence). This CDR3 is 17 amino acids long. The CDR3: CASSLTRLAGKTGELFF. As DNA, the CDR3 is TGTGCCAGCAGCCTTACAAGACTAGCGGGGAAAACCGGGGAGCTGTTTTTT.

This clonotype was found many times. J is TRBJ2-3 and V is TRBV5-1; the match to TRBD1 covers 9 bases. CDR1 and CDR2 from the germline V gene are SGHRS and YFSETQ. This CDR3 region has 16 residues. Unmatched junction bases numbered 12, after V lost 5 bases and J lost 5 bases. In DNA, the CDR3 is TGCGCCAGCAGTTCTGGGGACAGGGCCGTTATAGATACGCAGTATTTT. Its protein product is CASSSGDRAVIDTQYF.